This T cell receptor (beta chain) was sequenced during a study of cytomegalovirus exposure and HLA in healthy donors. Points from the study as a whole: In vitro data verified a few CMV-associated chains as specific for CMV antigens. For most TCR beta V segments, an earlier analysis put the productive rate at about 90% or about 30% of the time. Per published reports, the classifier diagnosed cytomegalovirus status with high specificity and sensitivity. Overall, approximately 150 TCR beta chains were annotated as cytomegalovirus-associated.

Points on this clone: Its antigen is unknown.

Primers included in the PCR were 60 Vbeta and 13 Jbeta primers. Using immunoSEQ multiplex PCR, the repertoire was profiled, and TCRdb retains in-frame clones only, with some absent. This sample's table reports 90,000 to 130,000 clones. The clonotype originates from a man aged 30-40 years in good health and CMV-seronegative. The specimen was PBMCs.

In nucleotides, the CDR3 is TGTGCCAGCAGCTTGCCAGGGGGTCTAGCGGGGGACAATGAGCAGTTCTTC. It is translated as CASSLPGGLAGDNEQFF. V is TRBV5-4 and J is TRBJ2-1; 10 bases align to TRBD2. This CDR3 comprises 17 residues. J lost 5 bases, V lost 1 base, and 9 bases had no gene match. Germline V lookup: CDR1 SGHNT, CDR2 YYREEE (reference sequence).